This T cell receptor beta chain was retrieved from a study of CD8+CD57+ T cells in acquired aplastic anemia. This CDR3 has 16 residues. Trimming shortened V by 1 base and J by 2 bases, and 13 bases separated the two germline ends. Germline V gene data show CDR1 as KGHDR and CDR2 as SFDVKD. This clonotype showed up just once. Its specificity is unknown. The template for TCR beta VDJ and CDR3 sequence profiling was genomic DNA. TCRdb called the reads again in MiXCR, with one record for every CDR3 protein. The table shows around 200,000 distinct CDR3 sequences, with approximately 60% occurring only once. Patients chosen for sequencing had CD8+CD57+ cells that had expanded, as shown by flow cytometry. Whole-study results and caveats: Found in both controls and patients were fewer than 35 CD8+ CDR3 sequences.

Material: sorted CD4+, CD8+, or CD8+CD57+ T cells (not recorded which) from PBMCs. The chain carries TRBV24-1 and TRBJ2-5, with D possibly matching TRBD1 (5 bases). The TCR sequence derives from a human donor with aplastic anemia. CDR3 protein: CATSDFRQGPQETQYF. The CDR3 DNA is TGTGCCACCAGTGATTTCCGGCAGGGCCCTCAAGAGACCCAGTACTTC.